A selection of T cell receptor beta chains follows, all from one sample in a study of T-cell memory formation after mild COVID-19. Using its own MiXCR run on the 5' RACE reads, TCRdb lists one record per CDR3 protein. The sample consists of 550,000 to 700,000 distinct CDR3 sequences, 15% to 20% of them appearing once. Specimen: PBMCs or a T cell subset sorted from them (not recorded which). These receptor sequences come from an adult woman who had mild COVID-19 (a few samples of this study predate the infection). Cell type and time point are not known. The CDR3 runs from the conserved cysteine through the conserved F or W. A D gene is named only where the DNA matches it firmly. Clone size is stated in some rows and not others, as once, few, many or a class when expanded.

d_call j_call v_call clone_size cdr3_aa cdr3_nt
. TRBJ2-3 TRBV7-2 . CASSLGSTPDTQYF TGTGCCAGCAGCTTAGGAAGCACCCCAGATACGCAGTATTTT
. TRBJ1-3 TRBV6-6 few CASMTGTGNTIYF TGTGCCAGCATGACGGGTACAGGAAACACCATATATTTT
. TRBJ2-4 TRBV4-1 . CASSQGGPIRGRGAKNSQYF TGCGCCAGCAGCCAAGGCGGCCCCATCAGGGGGCGGGGGGCCAAAAACAGTCAGTACTTC
. TRBJ1-1 TRBV7-9 . CASSYVRGTEAFF TGTGCCAGCAGCTACGTCAGGGGAACTGAAGCTTTCTTT
. TRBJ2-3 TRBV12-3/TRBV12-4 few CASSFIASDTQYF TGTGCCAGCAGTTTTATTGCCTCAGATACGCAGTATTTT
TRBD1 TRBJ2-3 TRBV5-1 few CASSLQGQGSTDTQYF TGCGCCAGCAGCTTGCAGGGACAGGGGAGCACAGATACGCAGTATTTT
TRBD2 TRBJ2-7 TRBV7-9 . CASSPTTSGSSSYEQYF TGTGCCAGCAGTCCAACGACTAGCGGGTCTAGCTCCTACGAGCAGTACTTC
TRBD1 TRBJ2-5 TRBV24-1 . CATSDPGTGQETQYF TGTGCCACCAGTGACCCCGGGACAGGGCAAGAGACCCAGTACTTC
TRBD2 TRBJ2-1 TRBV5-1 few CASNPGTSDYNEQFF TGCGCCAGCAACCCAGGGACTAGCGACTACAATGAGCAGTTCTTC
. TRBJ2-7 TRBV7-2 . CASRGGDWAYEQYF TGTGCCAGCAGAGGGGGAGATTGGGCCTACGAGCAGTACTTC
. TRBJ2-3 TRBV3-1 few CASSPWQTSTDTQYF TGTGCCAGCAGCCCTTGGCAGACTAGCACAGATACGCAGTATTTT
. TRBJ2-3 TRBV12-3/TRBV12-4 . CASSVPGTSDTQYF TGTGCCAGCAGTGTTCCAGGGACCTCAGATACGCAGTATTTT
TRBD1 TRBJ2-3 TRBV19 . CATGQALTDTQYF TGTGCCACGGGACAGGCCCTCACAGATACGCAGTATTTT
. TRBJ1-1 TRBV3-1 . CASSPREKNTEAFF TGTGCCAGCAGCCCGCGGGAGAAGAACACTGAAGCTTTCTTT
TRBD2 TRBJ2-3 TRBV5-5 few CASRPRLAGFTDTQYF TGTGCCAGCAGACCTAGACTAGCGGGATTCACAGATACGCAGTATTTT
. TRBJ1-1 TRBV12-3/TRBV12-4 . CASSRNTWNTEAFF TGTGCCAGCAGTCGAAACACCTGGAACACTGAAGCTTTCTTT
TRBD2 TRBJ2-1 TRBV6-5 . CASSYRRRGLAGGRVYNEQFF TGTGCCAGCAGTTACCGCAGGAGGGGACTAGCGGGAGGGCGAGTCTACAATGAGCAGTTCTTC
TRBD1 TRBJ1-2 TRBV24-1 few CATSATGTGSHYGYTF TGTGCCACCAGTGCTACCGGGACAGGGTCTCACTATGGCTACACCTTC
. TRBJ2-3 TRBV20-1 many CSANVVRPSTDTQYF TGCAGTGCTAATGTCGTACGACCGAGCACAGATACGCAGTATTTT
. TRBJ1-5 TRBV19 . CASTYKGGVRQPQHF TGTGCCAGTACCTACAAGGGCGGAGTACGTCAGCCCCAGCATTTT
TRBD2 TRBJ2-7 TRBV4-1 . CATARTSGGGEQYF TGCGCCACTGCCAGGACTAGCGGGGGCGGCGAGCAGTACTTC
. TRBJ2-3 TRBV20-1 few CSARTAGLFGHTDTQYF TGCAGTGCTAGAACAGCGGGTCTATTTGGGCACACAGATACGCAGTATTTT
TRBD2 TRBJ2-3 TRBV5-1 many CASRWTSGGADTQYF TGCGCCAGCAGGTGGACTAGCGGGGGGGCCGATACGCAGTATTTT
TRBD1 TRBJ2-7 TRBV24-1 . CATSEGQGSYEQYF TGTGCCACCAGTGAGGGACAGGGATCCTACGAGCAGTACTTC
. TRBJ1-2 TRBV9 few CASSPTSGVGYTF TGTGCCAGCAGCCCGACATCGGGAGTTGGCTACACCTTC
. TRBJ1-2 TRBV7-9 . CASSPTRVDGYTF TGTGCCAGCAGCCCCACCAGGGTTGACGGCTACACCTTC
TRBD1 TRBJ2-7 TRBV7-6 . CASSPPGQGDYEQYF TGTGCCAGCAGCCCCCCGGGACAGGGAGACTACGAGCAGTACTTC
. TRBJ2-1 TRBV14 . CASSQRKRAEGNEQFF TGTGCCAGCAGCCAAAGGAAAAGGGCGGAGGGGAATGAGCAGTTCTTC
. TRBJ2-2 TRBV5-1 . CASSSIPATANTGELFF TGCGCCAGCAGCTCGATACCCGCGACAGCGAACACCGGGGAGCTGTTTTTT
TRBD2 TRBJ2-1 TRBV5-1 . CASTPGTSGVSSYNEQFF TGCGCCAGCACCCCCGGGACTAGCGGGGTGAGCTCCTACAATGAGCAGTTCTTC